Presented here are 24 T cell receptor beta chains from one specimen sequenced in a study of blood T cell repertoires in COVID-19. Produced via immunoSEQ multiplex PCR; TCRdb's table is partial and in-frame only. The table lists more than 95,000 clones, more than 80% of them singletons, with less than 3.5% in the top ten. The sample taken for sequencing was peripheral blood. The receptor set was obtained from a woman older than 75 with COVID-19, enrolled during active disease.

CDR3: CASSRENEKLFF. As DNA, the CDR3 is TGTGCCAGCTCACGGGAGAATGAAAAACTGTTTTTT. This sequence joins TRBV18 and TRBJ1-4; D is unresolved. V was clipped by 4 bases and J by 5 bases, with 5 bases between them. The germline CDR1 and CDR2 sequences are KGHSH and LQKENI. This CDR3 is 12 amino acids long.

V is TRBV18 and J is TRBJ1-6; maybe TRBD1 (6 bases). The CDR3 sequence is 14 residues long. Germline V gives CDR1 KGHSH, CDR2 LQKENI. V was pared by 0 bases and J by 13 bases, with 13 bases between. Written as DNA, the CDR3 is TGTGCCAGCTCACCACCGACGGGGGGGCAGCCCCTCCACTTT. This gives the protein CASSPPTGGQPLHF.

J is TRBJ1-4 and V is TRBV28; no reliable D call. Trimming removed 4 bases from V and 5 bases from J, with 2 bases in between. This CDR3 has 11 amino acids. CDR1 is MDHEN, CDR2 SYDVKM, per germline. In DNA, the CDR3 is TGTGCCAGCAGTTCGAATGAAAAACTGTTTTTT. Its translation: CASSSNEKLFF.

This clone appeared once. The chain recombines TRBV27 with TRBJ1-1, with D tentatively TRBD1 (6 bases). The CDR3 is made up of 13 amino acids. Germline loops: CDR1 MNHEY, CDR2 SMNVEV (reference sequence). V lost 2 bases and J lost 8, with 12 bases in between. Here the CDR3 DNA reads TGTGCCAGCAGTTTAACAGGGAAAGTCGAAGCTTTCTTT. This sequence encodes CASSLTGKVEAFF.

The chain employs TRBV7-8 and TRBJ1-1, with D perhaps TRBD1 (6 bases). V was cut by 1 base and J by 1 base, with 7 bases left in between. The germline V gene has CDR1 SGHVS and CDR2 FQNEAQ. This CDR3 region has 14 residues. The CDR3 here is CASSLGTANTEAFF. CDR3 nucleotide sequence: TGTGCCAGCAGCTTAGGGACAGCGAACACTGAAGCTTTCTTT.

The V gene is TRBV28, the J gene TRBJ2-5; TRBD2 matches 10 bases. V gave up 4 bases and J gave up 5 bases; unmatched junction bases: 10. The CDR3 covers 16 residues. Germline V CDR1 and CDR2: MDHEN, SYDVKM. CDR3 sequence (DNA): TGTGCCAGCAGTTCCCCTAGCGGGAGTAGATCGGAGACCCAGTACTTC. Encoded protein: CASSSPSGSRSETQYF.

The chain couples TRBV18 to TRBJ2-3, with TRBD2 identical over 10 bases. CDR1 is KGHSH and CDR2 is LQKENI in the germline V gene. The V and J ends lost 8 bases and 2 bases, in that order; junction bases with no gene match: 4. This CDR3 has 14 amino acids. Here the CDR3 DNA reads TGTGCCAGCGTACTAGCGGGAATCACAGATACGCAGTATTTT. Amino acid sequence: CASVLAGITDTQYF.

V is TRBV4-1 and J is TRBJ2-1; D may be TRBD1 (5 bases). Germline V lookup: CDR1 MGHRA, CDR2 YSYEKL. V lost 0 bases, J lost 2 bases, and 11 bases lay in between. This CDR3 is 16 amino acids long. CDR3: CASSQDRAGTYNEQFF. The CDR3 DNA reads TGCGCCAGCAGCCAAGATCGGGCAGGGACCTACAATGAGCAGTTCTTC.

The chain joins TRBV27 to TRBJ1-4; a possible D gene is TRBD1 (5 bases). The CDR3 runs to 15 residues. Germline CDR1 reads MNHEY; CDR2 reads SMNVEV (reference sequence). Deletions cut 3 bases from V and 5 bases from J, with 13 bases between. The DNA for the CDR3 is TGTGCCAGCAGTTTTAGTCCAGGGAAGAATGAAAAACTGTTTTTT. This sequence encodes CASSFSPGKNEKLFF.

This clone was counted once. The CDR3: CVAGESGPETQYF. For the CDR3, the DNA is TGTGTCGCGGGGGAGTCGGGCCCGGAGACCCAGTACTTC. The chain combines TRBV6-5 with TRBJ2-5; the match to TRBD2 covers 7 bases. Per germline, CDR1 MNHEY and CDR2 SVGAGI. This CDR3 comprises 13 residues.

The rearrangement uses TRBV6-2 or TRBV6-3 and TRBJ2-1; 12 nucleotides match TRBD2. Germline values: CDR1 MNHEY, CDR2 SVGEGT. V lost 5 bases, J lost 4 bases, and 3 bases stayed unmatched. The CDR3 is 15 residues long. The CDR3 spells CASSHLAGGYNEQFF. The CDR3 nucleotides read TGTGCCAGCAGTCATCTAGCGGGAGGGTACAATGAGCAGTTCTTC.

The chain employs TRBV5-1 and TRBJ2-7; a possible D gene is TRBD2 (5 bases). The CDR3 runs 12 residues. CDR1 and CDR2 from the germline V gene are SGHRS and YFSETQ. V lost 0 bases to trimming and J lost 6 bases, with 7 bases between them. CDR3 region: CASSLVRGEQYF. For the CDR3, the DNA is TGCGCCAGCAGCTTGGTTCGGGGCGAGCAGTACTTC.

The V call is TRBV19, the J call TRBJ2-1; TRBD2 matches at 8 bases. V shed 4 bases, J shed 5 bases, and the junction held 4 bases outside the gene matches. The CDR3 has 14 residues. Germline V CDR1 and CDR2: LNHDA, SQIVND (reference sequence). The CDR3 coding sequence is TGTGCCAGTAGTACGGGACTAGGGGACAATGAGCAGTTCTTC. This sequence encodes CASSTGLGDNEQFF.

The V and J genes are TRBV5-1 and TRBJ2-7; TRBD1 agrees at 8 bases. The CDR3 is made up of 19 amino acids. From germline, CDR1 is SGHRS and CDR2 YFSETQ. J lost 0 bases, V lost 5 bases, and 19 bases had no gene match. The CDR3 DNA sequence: TGCGCCAGCAGAGGAGCAGGGGGCGATTCAGGGAGGTCCTCCTACGAGCAGTACTTC. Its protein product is CASRGAGGDSGRSSYEQYF.

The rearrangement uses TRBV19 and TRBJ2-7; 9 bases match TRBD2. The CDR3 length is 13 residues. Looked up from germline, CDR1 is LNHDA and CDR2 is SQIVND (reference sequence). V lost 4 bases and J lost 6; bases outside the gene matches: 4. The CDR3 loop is CASSSGRAGEQYF. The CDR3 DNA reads TGTGCCAGTAGTAGCGGGAGGGCCGGCGAGCAGTACTTC.

The CDR3 coding sequence is TGTGCCAGCAGCCGCTCGGCCTACGAGCAGTACTTC. Translation: CASSRSAYEQYF. This sequence joins TRBV7-2 and TRBJ2-7; D ambiguous. Trimming removed 5 bases from V and 2 bases from J, with 7 bases in between. The CDR3 has 12 residues. Germline V gene sequence: CDR1 SGHTA, CDR2 FQGNSA.

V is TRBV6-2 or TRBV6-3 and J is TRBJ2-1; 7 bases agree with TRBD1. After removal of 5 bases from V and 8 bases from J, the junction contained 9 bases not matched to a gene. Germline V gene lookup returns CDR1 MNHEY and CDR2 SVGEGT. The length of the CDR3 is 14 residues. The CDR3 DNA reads TGTGCCAGCAGTAGGACAGGATGGTTCTATGAGCAGTTCTTC. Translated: CASSRTGWFYEQFF.

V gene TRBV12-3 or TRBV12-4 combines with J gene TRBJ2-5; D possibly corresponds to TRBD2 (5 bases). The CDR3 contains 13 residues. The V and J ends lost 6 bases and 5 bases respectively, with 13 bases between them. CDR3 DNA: TGTGCCAGCAGGGTTAGAGGGTTCGAGACCCAGTACTTC. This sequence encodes CASRVRGFETQYF.

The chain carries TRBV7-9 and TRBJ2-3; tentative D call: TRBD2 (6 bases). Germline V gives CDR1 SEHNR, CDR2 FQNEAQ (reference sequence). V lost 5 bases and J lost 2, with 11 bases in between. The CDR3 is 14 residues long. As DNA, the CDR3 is TGTGCCAGCAGCATTAGCGGCTACACAGATACGCAGTATTTT. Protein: CASSISGYTDTQYF.

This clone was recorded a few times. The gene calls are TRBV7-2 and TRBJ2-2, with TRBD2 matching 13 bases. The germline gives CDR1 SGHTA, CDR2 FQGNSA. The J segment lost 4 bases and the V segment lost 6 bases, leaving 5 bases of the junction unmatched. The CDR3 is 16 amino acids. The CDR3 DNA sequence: TGTGCCAGCAGTTTGAGGACTAGCGGGAGCACCGGGGAGCTGTTTTTT. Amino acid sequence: CASSLRTSGSTGELFF.

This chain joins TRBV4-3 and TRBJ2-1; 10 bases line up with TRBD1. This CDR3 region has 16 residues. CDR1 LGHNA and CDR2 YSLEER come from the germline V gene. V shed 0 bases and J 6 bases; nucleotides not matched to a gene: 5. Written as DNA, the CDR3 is TGCGCCAGCAGCCAAGAGATTGGGACAGGGGCCAATGAGCAGTTCTTC. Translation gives CASSQEIGTGANEQFF.

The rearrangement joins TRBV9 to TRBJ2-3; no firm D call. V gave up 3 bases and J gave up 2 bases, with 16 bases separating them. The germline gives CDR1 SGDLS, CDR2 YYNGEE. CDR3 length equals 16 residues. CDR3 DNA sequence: TGTGCCAGCAGCGCCAGATTAGCTAAATCCACAGATACGCAGTATTTT. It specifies CASSARLAKSTDTQYF.

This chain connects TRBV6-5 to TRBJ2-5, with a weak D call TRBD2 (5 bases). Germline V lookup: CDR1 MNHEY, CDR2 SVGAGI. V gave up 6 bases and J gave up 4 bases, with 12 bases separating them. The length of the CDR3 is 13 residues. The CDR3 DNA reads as TGTGCCAGCAGGACGGAGGTTGGAGAGACCCAGTACTTC. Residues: CASRTEVGETQYF.

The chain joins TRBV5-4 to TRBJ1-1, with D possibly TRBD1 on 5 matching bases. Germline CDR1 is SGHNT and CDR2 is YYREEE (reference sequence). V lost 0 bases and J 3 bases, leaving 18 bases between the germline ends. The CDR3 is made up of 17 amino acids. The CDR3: CASSLGSNAGSDTEAFF. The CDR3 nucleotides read TGTGCCAGCAGCTTGGGTTCTAACGCAGGGTCAGACACTGAAGCTTTCTTT.